The present T cell receptor (beta chain) was sequenced within a study of CD8 T cells in ankylosing spondylitis. Notes on the study in general: Some of the motif variants had earlier been found in reactive arthritis patients' fluid and blood. Blood from ankylosing spondylitis patients appeared to carry a characteristic roughly eight-variant TCR beta motif. The disease-linked clones had a CD8+ phenotype and low blood frequencies. The clones that were linked to disease were reported to be significantly enriched in matched synovial fluid samples from ankylosing spondylitis patients.

With respect to this clonotype: What it recognizes is unknown.

TCRdb redid the calling of the 5' RACE reads with MiXCR, one entry per CDR3 protein. The sample records 300,000 to 400,000 distinct CDR3 sequences, roughly 14% being singletons. Germline CDR1 is SSHAT and CDR2 is FNYEAQ (reference sequence). Trimming cost V 7 bases and J 5 bases; bases outside gene matches: 5. The CDR3 contains 14 residues. The source of this sequence is a male donor with ankylosing spondylitis or in good health (not recorded which). The chain combines TRBV7-7 with TRBJ2-1, with TRBD2 matching over 10 bases. Source material: blood, either unsorted or a sorted T cell fraction (not recorded which). The CDR3 DNA reads as TGTGCCAGCACCCGACTAGCGGGCCACAATGAGCAGTTCTTC. It yields the protein CASTRLAGHNEQFF.